These 10 T cell receptor beta chains originate from one sample sequenced in a study of tumor-infiltrating lymphocytes in primary liver carcinoma. Joint extraction of RNA and DNA used roughly 20-32 mg of bulk tissue that was unsorted. Total RNA (roughly 530 ng) served as template for TCR beta cDNA synthesis primed by a constant-region primer. Three rounds of nested multiplex PCR with slightly modified ARM-PCR produced TCR beta libraries. The study ran its first two PCR rounds for about 11 cycles each, using TRBV1-TRBV30 forward primers and a C-beta reverse primer. Using its own MiXCR run on the multiplex PCR reads, TCRdb lists one record per CDR3 protein. The sample consists of roughly 45,000 distinct CDR3 sequences, 60% to 85% of them appearing once. Sequencing used liver tumor tissue from sampling region 5. Described subset: tumor region T5, tumor centre. The receptors stem from a man in his forties with primary liver carcinoma and hepatitis B virus infection.

About this clonotype: The junction differs from germline at one of its ends, possibly a read error. The chain employs TRBV6-5 and TRBJ2-3; maybe TRBD1 (6 bases). Germline V gives CDR1 MNHEY, CDR2 SVGAGI. This CDR3 is built from 14 residues. The CDR3 is CASSVSQWTDTRYF. As DNA, the CDR3 is TGTGCCAGCAGTGTATCCCAGTGGACAGATACGCGGTATTTT.

As to this clonotype: A much more abundant neighbour one base away suggests this may be a read error. The chain couples TRBV29-1 to TRBJ2-5; perhaps TRBD1 as D (5 bases). The CDR3 is 13 amino acids. Germline CDR1 reads SQVTM; CDR2 reads ANQGSEA. The V and J ends lost 8 bases and 5 bases respectively, with 18 bases between them. The CDR3 protein is CSLAGLGQETQYF. CDR3 coding DNA: TGCAGCCTGGCAGGGTTGGGCCAGGAGACCCAGTACTTC.

Concerning this clonotype: A much larger clone differs by one base, so this may be a read error. The V gene is TRBV24-1, the J gene TRBJ1-1; no firm D call. V lost 5 bases and J lost 1, with 7 bases in between. The CDR3 runs to 13 residues. Germline CDR1 reads KGHDR; CDR2 reads SFDVKD. The CDR3 region is CATSGSQNTEAFF. As DNA, the CDR3 is TGTGCCACCAGTGGTAGTCAGAACACTGAAGCTTTCTTT.

About this clonotype itself: At one boundary the junction diverges from the germline segment, which might be a read error. The J gene is TRBJ2-2, the V gene TRBV11-2; perhaps D is TRBD1 or TRBD2 (5 bases each). The CDR3 consists of 15 residues. In germline, CDR1 is SGHAT, CDR2 FQNNGV. DNA for the CDR3: TGTGCCAGCAGCATAGTCAGACGGGGCACCCGGGAGCTGTTTTTT. Its translation: CASSIVRRGTRELFF.

Of note for this clonotype: Being one base from a much bigger clone, this may be a read error. This chain connects TRBV5-1 to TRBJ2-7; D call uncertain. The germline V and J ends were trimmed by 0 bases and 6 bases, with 10 bases remaining between them. This CDR3 comprises 13 residues. Germline-derived CDR1 and CDR2 are SGHRS and YFSETQ. The CDR3 sequence is CASSLEATSEQYF. CDR3 bases: TGCGCCAGCAGCTTGGAGGCGACATCCGAGCAGTACTTC.

To note about this clonotype: Its ends do not fully match the called genes, so a read error is possible. The chain couples TRBV12-3 or TRBV12-4 to TRBJ2-7, with D tentatively TRBD2 (6 bases). The CDR3 consists of 16 residues. CDR3 nucleotide sequence: TGTGGCAGCAGTTTATCCTACTCCGGGAGAATCCACGAGCAGTACTTC. Protein sequence: CGSSLSYSGRIHEQYF.

The CDR3 region has the DNA TGTGCCAGCGGTCTAGAAACGGGAGAAACAGATACGCAGTATTTT. It specifies CASGLETGETDTQYF. The genes are TRBV28 and TRBJ2-3; D may be TRBD2 (6 bases). Trimming pared 8 bases from V and 3 bases from J, leaving 18 bases between. Looked up from germline, CDR1 is MDHEN and CDR2 is SYDVKM. The CDR3 totals 15 residues.

A note on this clonotype: The conserved phenylalanine or tryptophan normally closing the CDR3 is absent here, so this likely arose from a read error. The chain links TRBV11-2 to TRBJ2-3, with D tentatively TRBD2 (6 bases). This CDR3 is built from 14 residues. Germline lookup yields CDR1 SGHAT and CDR2 FQNNGV. V was cut by 11 bases and J by 4 bases, with 19 bases left in between. As DNA, the CDR3 is TGTGCCGGAGGGGCACGGGAACCTGCAGATACGCAGTATTAT. This sequence encodes CAGGAREPADTQYY.

This clonotype was counted a few times. The chain carries TRBV18 and TRBJ2-5; D gene uncertain. The CDR3 consists of 13 residues. CDR1 KGHSH and CDR2 LQKENI come from the germline V gene. Between the trimmed V and J ends, which lost 1 base and 1 base, there was a span of 4 bases. CDR3 protein: CASSPRFQETQYF. CDR3 in DNA: TGTGCCAGCTCACCACGGTTCCAAGAGACCCAGTACTTC.

Worth noting for this clonotype: The junction departs from germline at one end; a sequencing error may be responsible. The chain recombines TRBV7-8 with TRBJ2-7; 9 positions agree with TRBD1. The CDR3 is 14 amino acids. CDR1 and CDR2 (germline): SGHVS, FQNEAQ. For the CDR3, the DNA is TGTGCCTGCAGCTTAGGGTACAGGGACAGGGTCCAGTACTTC. Amino acids: CACSLGYRDRVQYF.